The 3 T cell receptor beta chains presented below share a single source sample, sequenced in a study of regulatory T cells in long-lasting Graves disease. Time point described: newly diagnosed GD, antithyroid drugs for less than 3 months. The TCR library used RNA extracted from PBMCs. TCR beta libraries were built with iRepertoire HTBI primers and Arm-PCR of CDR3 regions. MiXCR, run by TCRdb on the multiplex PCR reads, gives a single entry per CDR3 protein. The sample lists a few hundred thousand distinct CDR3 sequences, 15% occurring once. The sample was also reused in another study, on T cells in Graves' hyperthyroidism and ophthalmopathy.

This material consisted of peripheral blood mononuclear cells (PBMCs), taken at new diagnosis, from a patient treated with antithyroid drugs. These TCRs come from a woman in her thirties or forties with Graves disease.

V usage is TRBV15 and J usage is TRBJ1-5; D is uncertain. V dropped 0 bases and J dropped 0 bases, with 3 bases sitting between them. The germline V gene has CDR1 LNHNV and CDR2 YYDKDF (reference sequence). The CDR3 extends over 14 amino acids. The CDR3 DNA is TGTGCCACCAGCAGAGATCATAGCAATCAGCCCCAGCATTTT. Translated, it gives CATSRDHSNQPQHF.

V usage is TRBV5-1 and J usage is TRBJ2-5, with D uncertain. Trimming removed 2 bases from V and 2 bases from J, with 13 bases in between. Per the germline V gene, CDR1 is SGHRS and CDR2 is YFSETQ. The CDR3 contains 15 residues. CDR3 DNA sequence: TGCGCCAGCAGCTTACGACGGGCTACTCAAGAGACCCAGTACTTC. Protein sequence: CASSLRRATQETQYF.

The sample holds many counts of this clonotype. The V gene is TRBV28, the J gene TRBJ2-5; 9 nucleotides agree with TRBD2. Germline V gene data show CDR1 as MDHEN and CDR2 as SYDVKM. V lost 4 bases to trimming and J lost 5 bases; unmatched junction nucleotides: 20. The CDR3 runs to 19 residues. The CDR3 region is CASSSSPLWREGPRETQYF. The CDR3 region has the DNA TGTGCCAGCAGTTCCTCCCCCCTTTGGCGGGAGGGCCCTCGGGAGACCCAGTACTTC.